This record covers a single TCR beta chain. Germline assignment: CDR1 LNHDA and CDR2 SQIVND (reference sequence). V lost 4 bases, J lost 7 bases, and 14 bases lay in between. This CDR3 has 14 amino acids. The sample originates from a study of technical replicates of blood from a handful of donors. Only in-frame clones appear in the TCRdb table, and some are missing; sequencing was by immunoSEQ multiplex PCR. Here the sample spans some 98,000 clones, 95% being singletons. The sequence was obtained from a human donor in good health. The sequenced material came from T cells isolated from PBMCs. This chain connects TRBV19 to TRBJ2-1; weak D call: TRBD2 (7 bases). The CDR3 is CASSRGGPTNEQFF. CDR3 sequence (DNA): TGTGCCAGTAGTAGGGGGGGCCCTACAAATGAGCAGTTCTTC.